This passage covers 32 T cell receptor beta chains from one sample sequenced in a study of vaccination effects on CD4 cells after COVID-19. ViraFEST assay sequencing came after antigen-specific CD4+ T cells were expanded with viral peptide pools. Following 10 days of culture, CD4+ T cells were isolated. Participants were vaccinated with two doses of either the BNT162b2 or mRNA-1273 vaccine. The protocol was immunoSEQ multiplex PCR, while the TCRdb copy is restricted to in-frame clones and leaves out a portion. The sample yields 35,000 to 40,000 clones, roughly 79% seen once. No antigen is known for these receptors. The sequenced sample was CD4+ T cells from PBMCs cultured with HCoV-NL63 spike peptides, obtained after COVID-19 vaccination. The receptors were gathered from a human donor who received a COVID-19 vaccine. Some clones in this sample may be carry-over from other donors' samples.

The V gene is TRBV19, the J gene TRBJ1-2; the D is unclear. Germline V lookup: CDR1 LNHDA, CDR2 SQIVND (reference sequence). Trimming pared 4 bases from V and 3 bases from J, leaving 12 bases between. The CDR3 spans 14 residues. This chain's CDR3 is CASSKGGSDYGYTF. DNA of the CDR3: TGTGCCAGTAGTAAGGGAGGGTCGGACTATGGCTACACCTTC.

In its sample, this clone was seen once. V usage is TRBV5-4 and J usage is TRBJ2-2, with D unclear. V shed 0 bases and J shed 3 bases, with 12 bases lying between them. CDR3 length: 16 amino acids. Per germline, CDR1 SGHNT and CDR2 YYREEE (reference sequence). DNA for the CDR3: TGTGCCAGCAGCTTGGCGGCGAGTGGGGACACCGGGGAGCTGTTTTTT. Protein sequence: CASSLAASGDTGELFF.

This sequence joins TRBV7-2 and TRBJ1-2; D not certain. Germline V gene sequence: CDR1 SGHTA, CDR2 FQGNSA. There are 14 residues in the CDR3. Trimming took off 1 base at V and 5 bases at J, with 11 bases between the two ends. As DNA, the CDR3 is TGTGCCAGCAGCTTAGTTCCAGGACTGTATGGCTACACCTTC. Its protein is CASSLVPGLYGYTF. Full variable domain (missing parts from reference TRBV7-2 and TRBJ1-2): GAGVSQSPSNKVTEKGKDVELRCDPISGHTALYWYRQSLGQGLEFLIYFQGNSAPDKSGLPSDRFSAERTGGSVSTLTIQRTQQEDSAVYLCASSLVPGLYGYTFGSGTRLTVV.

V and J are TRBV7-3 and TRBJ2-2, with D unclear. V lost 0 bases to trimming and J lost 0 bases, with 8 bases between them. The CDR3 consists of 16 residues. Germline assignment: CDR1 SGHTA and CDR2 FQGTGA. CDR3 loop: CASSLTRAPNTGELFF. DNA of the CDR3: TGTGCCAGCAGCTTAACTCGAGCACCGAACACCGGGGAGCTGTTTTTT.

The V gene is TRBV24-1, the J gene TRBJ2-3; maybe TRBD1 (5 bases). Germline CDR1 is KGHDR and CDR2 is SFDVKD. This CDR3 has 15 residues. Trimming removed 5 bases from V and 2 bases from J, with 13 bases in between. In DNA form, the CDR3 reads TGTGCCACCAGTGTAGGGTCTGGACACACAGATACGCAGTATTTT. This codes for CATSVGSGHTDTQYF.

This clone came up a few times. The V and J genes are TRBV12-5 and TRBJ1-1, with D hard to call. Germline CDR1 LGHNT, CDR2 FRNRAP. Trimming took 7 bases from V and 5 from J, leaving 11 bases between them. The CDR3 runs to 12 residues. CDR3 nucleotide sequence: TGTGCTAGTGATAAGTCGGGGACTGAAGCTTTCTTT. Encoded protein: CASDKSGTEAFF.

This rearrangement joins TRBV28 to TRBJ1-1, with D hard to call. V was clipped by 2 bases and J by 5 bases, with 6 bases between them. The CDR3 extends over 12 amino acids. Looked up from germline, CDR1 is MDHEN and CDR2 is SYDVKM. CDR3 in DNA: TGTGCCAGCAGTTTAAGGAGGACTGAAGCTTTCTTT. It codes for CASSLRRTEAFF.

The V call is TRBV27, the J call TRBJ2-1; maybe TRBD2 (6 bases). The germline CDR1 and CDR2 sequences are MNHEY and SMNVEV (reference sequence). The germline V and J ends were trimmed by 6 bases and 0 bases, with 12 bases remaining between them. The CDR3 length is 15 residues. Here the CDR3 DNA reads TGTGCCAGCAGATCCGGACTAAGCTCCTACAATGAGCAGTTCTTC. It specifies CASRSGLSSYNEQFF.

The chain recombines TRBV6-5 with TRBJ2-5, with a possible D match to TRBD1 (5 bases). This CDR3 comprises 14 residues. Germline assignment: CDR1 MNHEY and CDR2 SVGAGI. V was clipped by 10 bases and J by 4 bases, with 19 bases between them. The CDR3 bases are TGTGCCACCACTCTTTTAATGGGGCCAGAGACCCAGTACTTC. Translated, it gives CATTLLMGPETQYF.

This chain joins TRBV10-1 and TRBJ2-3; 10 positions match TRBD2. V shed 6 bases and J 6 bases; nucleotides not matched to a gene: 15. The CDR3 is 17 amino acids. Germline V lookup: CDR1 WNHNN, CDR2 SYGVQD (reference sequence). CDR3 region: CASSLSRSSGGADTQYF. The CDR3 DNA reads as TGCGCCAGCAGCCTCTCTCGGTCCAGCGGGGGGGCTGATACGCAGTATTTT.

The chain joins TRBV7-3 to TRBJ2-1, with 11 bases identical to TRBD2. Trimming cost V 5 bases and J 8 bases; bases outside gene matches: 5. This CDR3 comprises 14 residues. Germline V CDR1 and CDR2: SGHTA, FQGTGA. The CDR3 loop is CASSTTSGDDEQFF. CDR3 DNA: TGTGCCAGCAGCACGACTAGCGGGGACGATGAGCAGTTCTTC. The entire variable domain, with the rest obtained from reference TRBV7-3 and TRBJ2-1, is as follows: GAGVSQTPSNKVTEKGKYVELRCDPISGHTALYWYRQSLGQGPEFLIYFQGTGAADDSGLPNDRFFAVRPEGSVSTLKIQRTERGDSAVYLCASSTTSGDDEQFFGPGTRLTVL.

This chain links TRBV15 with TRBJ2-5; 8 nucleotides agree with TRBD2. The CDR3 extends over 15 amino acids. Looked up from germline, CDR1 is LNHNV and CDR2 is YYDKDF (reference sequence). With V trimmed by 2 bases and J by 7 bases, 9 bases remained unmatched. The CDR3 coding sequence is TGTGCCACCAGCAGACCTGGGGGACTAGAGGGGACCCAGTACTTC. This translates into CATSRPGGLEGTQYF.

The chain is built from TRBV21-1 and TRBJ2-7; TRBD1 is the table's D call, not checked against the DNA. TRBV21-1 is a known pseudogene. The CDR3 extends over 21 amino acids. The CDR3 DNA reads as TGTGCCAGCAGCAAAGACCCGCGGGCGGTACCGGGACAGGGATTTCCCTACGAGCAGTACGTC. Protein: CASSKDPRAVPGQGFPYEQYV.

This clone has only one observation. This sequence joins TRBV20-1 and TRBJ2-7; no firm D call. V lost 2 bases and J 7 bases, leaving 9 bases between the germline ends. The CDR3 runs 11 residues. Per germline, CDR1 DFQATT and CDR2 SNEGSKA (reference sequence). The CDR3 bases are TGCAGTGCTAGATCTGATTGGGAGCAGTACGTC. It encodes CSARSDWEQYV.

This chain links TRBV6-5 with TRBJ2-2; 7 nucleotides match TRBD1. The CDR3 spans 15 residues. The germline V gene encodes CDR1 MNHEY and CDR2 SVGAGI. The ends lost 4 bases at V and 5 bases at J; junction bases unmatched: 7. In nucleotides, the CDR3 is TGTGCCAGCAGTTTCTCGACAGGGCGGACCGGGGAGCTGTTTTTT. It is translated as CASSFSTGRTGELFF.

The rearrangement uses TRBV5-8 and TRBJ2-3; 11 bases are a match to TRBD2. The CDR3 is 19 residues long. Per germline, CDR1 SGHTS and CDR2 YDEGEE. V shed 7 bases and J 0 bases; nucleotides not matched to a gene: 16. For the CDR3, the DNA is TGTGCCAGCCCTCGTTCTCTGCTAGCGGGGGGCGATAGCACAGATACGCAGTATTTT. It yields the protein CASPRSLLAGGDSTDTQYF.

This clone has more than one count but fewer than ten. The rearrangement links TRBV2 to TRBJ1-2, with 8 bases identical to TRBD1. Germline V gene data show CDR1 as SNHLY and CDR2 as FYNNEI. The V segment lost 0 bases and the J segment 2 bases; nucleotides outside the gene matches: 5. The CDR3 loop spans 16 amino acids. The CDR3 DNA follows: TGTGCCAGCAGTGAAGCGGGGGACAGGCGGAACTATGGCTACACCTTC. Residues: CASSEAGDRRNYGYTF.

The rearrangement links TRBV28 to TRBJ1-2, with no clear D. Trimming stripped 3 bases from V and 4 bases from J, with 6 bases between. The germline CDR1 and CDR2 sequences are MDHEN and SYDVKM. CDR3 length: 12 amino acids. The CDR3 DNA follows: TGTGCCAGCAGTTTTTCAGCCTATGGCTACACCTTC. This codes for CASSFSAYGYTF.

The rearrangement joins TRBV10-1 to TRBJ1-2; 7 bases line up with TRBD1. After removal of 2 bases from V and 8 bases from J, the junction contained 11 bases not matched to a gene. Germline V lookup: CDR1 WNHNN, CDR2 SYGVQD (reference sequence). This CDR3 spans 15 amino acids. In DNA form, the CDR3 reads TGCGCCAGCAGTGAGAATACAGGGGCTATCGAAGGCTACACCTTC. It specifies CASSENTGAIEGYTF.

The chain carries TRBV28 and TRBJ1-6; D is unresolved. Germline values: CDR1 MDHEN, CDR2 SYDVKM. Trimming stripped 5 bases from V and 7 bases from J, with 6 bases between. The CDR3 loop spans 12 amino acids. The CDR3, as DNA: TGTGCCAGCAGTGGCCGAAATTCACCCCTCCACTTT. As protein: CASSGRNSPLHF.

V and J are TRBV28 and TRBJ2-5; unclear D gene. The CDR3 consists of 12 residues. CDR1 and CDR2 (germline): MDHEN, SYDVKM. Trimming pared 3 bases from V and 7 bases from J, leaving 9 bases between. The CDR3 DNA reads TGTGCCAGCAGTTTGAAGACGGGGACCCAGTACTTC. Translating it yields CASSLKTGTQYF.

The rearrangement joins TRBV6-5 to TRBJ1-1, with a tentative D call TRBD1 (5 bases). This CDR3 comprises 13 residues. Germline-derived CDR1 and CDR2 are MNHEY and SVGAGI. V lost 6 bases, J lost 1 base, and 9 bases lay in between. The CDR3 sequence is CASSFDRNTEAFF. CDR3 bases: TGTGCCAGCAGCTTCGACAGGAACACTGAAGCTTTCTTT.

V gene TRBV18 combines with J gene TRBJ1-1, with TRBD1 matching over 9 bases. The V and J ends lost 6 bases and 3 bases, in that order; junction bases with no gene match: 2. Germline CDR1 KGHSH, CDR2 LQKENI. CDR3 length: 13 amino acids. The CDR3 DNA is TGTGCCAGCTCTAGGACAGGGGACACTGAAGCTTTCTTT. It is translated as CASSRTGDTEAFF.

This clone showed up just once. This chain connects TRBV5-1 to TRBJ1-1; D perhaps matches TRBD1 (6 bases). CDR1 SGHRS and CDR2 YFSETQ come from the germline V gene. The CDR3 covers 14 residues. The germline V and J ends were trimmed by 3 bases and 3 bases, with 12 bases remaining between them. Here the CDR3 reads CASSSGQLDTEAFF. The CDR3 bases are TGCGCCAGCAGCTCGGGACAATTGGACACTGAAGCTTTCTTT. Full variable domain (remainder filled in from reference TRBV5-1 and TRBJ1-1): KAGVTQTPRYLIKTRGQQVTLSCSPISGHRSVSWYQQTPGQGLQFLFEYFSETQRNKGNFPGRFSGRQFSNSRSEMNVSTLELGDSALYLCASSSGQLDTEAFFGQGTRLTVV.

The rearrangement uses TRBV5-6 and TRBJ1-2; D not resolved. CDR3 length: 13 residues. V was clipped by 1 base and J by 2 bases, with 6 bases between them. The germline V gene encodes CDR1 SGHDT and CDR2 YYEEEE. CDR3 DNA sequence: TGTGCCAGCAGCTTGTATGGGAACTATGGCTACACCTTC. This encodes CASSLYGNYGYTF.

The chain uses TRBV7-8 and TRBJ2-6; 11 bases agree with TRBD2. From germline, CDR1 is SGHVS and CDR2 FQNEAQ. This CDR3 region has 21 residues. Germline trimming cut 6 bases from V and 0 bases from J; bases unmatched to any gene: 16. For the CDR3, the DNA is TGTGCCAGCAGACGAATCCCTTCTAGCGGGGGGCTATCCTCTGGGGCCAACGTCCTGACTTTC. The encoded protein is CASRRIPSSGGLSSGANVLTF.

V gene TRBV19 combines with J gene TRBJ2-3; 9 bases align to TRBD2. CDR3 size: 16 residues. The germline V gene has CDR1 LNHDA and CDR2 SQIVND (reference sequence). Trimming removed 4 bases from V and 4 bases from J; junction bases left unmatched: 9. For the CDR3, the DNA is TGTGCCAGTAGTACCTTAGGCGCGGGGGGGGCAGATACGCAGTATTTT. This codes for CASSTLGAGGADTQYF.

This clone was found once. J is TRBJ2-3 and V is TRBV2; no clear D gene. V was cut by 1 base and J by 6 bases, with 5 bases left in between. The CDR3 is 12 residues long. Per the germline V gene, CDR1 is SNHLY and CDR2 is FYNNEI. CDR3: CASSEGPDTQYF. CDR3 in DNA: TGTGCCAGCAGTGAAGGGCCTGATACGCAGTATTTT.

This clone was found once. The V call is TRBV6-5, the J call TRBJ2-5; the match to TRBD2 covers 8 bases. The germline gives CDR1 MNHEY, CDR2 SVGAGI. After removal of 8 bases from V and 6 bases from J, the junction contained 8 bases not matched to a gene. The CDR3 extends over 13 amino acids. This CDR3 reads CASLRGGDKTQYF. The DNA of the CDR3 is TGTGCCAGCTTACGGGGGGGGGATAAGACCCAGTACTTC.

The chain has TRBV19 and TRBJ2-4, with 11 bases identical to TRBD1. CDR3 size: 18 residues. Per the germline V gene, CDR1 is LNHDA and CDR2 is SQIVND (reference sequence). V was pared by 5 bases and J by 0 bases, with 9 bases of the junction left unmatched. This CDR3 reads CASSPTGTGGLAKNIQYF. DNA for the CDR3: TGTGCCAGTAGTCCAACCGGGACAGGGGGACTAGCCAAAAACATTCAGTACTTC.

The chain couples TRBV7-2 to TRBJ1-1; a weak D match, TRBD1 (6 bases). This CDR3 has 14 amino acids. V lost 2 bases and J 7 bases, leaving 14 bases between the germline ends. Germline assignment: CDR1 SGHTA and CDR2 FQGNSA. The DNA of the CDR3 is TGTGCCAGCAGCTTATTTGGGGGGGCTGATGAAGCTTTCTTT. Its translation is CASSLFGGADEAFF.

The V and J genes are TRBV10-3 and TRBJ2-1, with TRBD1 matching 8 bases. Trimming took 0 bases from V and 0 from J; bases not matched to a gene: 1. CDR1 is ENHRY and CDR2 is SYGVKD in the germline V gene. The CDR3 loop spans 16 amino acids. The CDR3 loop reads CAISESTGGSYNEQFF. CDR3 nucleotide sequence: TGTGCCATCAGTGAGTCCACAGGGGGCTCCTACAATGAGCAGTTCTTC.